The rows below give T cell receptor beta chains drawn from one sample of a study of cytomegalovirus exposure and HLA in healthy donors. The data were produced by immunoSEQ multiplex PCR, yet TCRdb's version contains in-frame clones alone and is incomplete. The sample contains 150,000 to 200,000 clones, over 70% of which appear only once. Material: PBMCs. The receptors originated from a middle-aged woman in good health and CMV-seropositive. The CDR3 runs from the conserved cysteine through the conserved F or W. The D gene is left open where the match is weak. Expanded clones are given a class, and other clones once, few, many or no size at all.

CDR3 DNA: TGTGCCAGCAGTAGCGCGGGACGAAGCTCCTACGAGCAGTACTTC
CDR3 protein: CASSSAGRSSYEQYF
D gene: .
clone size: .
V gene: TRBV6-1
J gene: TRBJ2-7

CDR3 DNA: TGTGCCAGCGGTTCCCCGGACATCTCTGGAAACACCATATATTTT
CDR3 protein: CASGSPDISGNTIYF
D gene: .
clone size: .
V gene: TRBV6-5
J gene: TRBJ1-3

CDR3 DNA: TGTGCCAGCAGCTTGGGGAGGGCTGTTCAGTACTTC
CDR3 protein: CASSLGRAVQYF
D gene: .
clone size: .
V gene: TRBV5-6
J gene: TRBJ2-7

CDR3 DNA: TGTGCCAGCAGTTTATCAGCCAAGAACACTGAAGCTTTCTTT
CDR3 protein: CASSLSAKNTEAFF
D gene: .
clone size: .
V gene: TRBV27
J gene: TRBJ1-1

CDR3 DNA: TGTGCCAGCAGCTTGGGGGGTAGCGGGGTTATCGAGCAGTACTTC
CDR3 protein: CASSLGGSGVIEQYF
D gene: TRBD2
clone size: once
V gene: TRBV13
J gene: TRBJ2-7

CDR3 DNA: TGTGCCTGGAGTGTACAGGACGGGCAGCCCCAGCATTTT
CDR3 protein: CAWSVQDGQPQHF
D gene: .
clone size: .
V gene: TRBV30
J gene: TRBJ1-5

CDR3 DNA: TGTGCCAGTAGTAAAATCGGACAGAGGGAAAATCAGCCCCAGCATTTT
CDR3 protein: CASSKIGQRENQPQHF
D gene: .
clone size: few
V gene: TRBV19
J gene: TRBJ1-5

CDR3 DNA: TGTGCCAGTAGTATCGCGGGACAGGAAAACTATGGCTACACCTTC
CDR3 protein: CASSIAGQENYGYTF
D gene: TRBD1
clone size: .
V gene: TRBV19
J gene: TRBJ1-2

CDR3 DNA: TGTGCCACCCGACTAGCGGGGGGGGATACGCAGTATTTT
CDR3 protein: CATRLAGGDTQYF
D gene: TRBD2
clone size: .
V gene: TRBV7-9
J gene: TRBJ2-3

CDR3 DNA: TGTGCCAGCAGTTTAGGAGGGCGAGATGAGCAGTTCTTC
CDR3 protein: CASSLGGRDEQFF
D gene: .
clone size: .
V gene: TRBV27
J gene: TRBJ2-1

CDR3 DNA: TGTGCCTACCGGACAGGGCTTTCTGTGGACACTGAAGCTTTCTTT
CDR3 protein: CAYRTGLSVDTEAFF
D gene: TRBD1
clone size: .
V gene: TRBV30
J gene: TRBJ1-1

CDR3 DNA: TGTGCCAGCAGCGGCAGAAATAATGAAAAACTGTTTTTT
CDR3 protein: CASSGRNNEKLFF
D gene: .
clone size: .
V gene: TRBV7-9
J gene: TRBJ1-4

CDR3 DNA: TGTGCCAGCAGCTTAGCGGTACAGGGGACCTACAATGAGCAGTTCTTC
CDR3 protein: CASSLAVQGTYNEQFF
D gene: TRBD1
clone size: .
V gene: TRBV7-6
J gene: TRBJ2-1

CDR3 DNA: TGCGCCAGCAGTGCTAGCGGGGGGTGGACAGATACGCAGTATTTT
CDR3 protein: CASSASGGWTDTQYF
D gene: TRBD2
clone size: .
V gene: TRBV10-1
J gene: TRBJ2-3

CDR3 DNA: TGTGCCAGCAGCCCCGGGACAGCCCTCAATCAGCCCCAGCATTTT
CDR3 protein: CASSPGTALNQPQHF
D gene: TRBD1
clone size: .
V gene: TRBV7-9
J gene: TRBJ1-5

CDR3 DNA: TGCAGCGTTCGAGGAGGGTACACTGAAGCTTTCTTT
CDR3 protein: CSVRGGYTEAFF
D gene: .
clone size: .
V gene: TRBV29-1
J gene: TRBJ1-1

CDR3 DNA: TGTGCCAGCTCCCTGGACAGATCAAATAATTCACCCCTCCACTTT
CDR3 protein: CASSLDRSNNSPLHF
D gene: .
clone size: few
V gene: TRBV18
J gene: TRBJ1-6

CDR3 DNA: TGTGCCAGCAGCTTAGCTGGCGGGCCCCTACGTGGCTACACCTTC
CDR3 protein: CASSLAGGPLRGYTF
D gene: .
clone size: .
V gene: TRBV7-2
J gene: TRBJ1-2

CDR3 DNA: TGCGCCAGCAGTGAGGGTCGGGAGAACACTGAAGCTTTCTTT
CDR3 protein: CASSEGRENTEAFF
D gene: .
clone size: .
V gene: TRBV10-1
J gene: TRBJ1-1

CDR3 DNA: TGTGCCAGCAGCTATGGGACAAATCAGCCCCAGCATTTT
CDR3 protein: CASSYGTNQPQHF
D gene: .
clone size: .
V gene: TRBV5-6
J gene: TRBJ1-5

CDR3 DNA: TGCGCCAGCAGCTTCCGGGACAGGGGGGCGAGCACTGAAGCTTTCTTT
CDR3 protein: CASSFRDRGASTEAFF
D gene: TRBD1
clone size: few
V gene: TRBV5-1
J gene: TRBJ1-1

CDR3 DNA: TGTGCCAGCAGCGCGCGACTAGCGGGGGATGTCGAGCAGTACTTC
CDR3 protein: CASSARLAGDVEQYF
D gene: TRBD2
clone size: .
V gene: TRBV11-1
J gene: TRBJ2-7

CDR3 DNA: TGTGCCAGCAGCCCAGGGTGGGGTAGGGTTACCAATCAGCCCCAGCATTTT
CDR3 protein: CASSPGWGRVTNQPQHF
D gene: .
clone size: few
V gene: TRBV27
J gene: TRBJ1-5

CDR3 DNA: TGCGCCAGCAGCCAAGATGTCACAGGGGGGATTCAGCCCCAGCATTTT
CDR3 protein: CASSQDVTGGIQPQHF
D gene: TRBD1
clone size: .
V gene: TRBV4-1
J gene: TRBJ1-5

CDR3 DNA: TGTGCCAGCAAGAGCGATCTTCTCGGGAACACTGAAGCTTTCTTT
CDR3 protein: CASKSDLLGNTEAFF
D gene: .
clone size: .
V gene: TRBV27
J gene: TRBJ1-1

CDR3 DNA: TGTGCCTGGAGGCGAGGGGGCTCTGGAAACACCATATATTTT
CDR3 protein: CAWRRGGSGNTIYF
D gene: .
clone size: .
V gene: TRBV30
J gene: TRBJ1-3